The rows below give T cell receptor beta chains drawn from one sample of a study of shared clonotypes between healthy human individuals. The protocol was immunoSEQ multiplex PCR, while the TCRdb copy is restricted to in-frame clones and leaves out a portion. The sample consists of approximately 2,000,000 clones, 85% to 95% of them appearing once. Sequenced sample: naive CD4+ T cells from PBMCs. The source of these receptors is a man younger than 35 in good health. Some clones in this sample may be carry-over from other donors' samples. Both conserved end residues are part of each CDR3. Each record gives: V gene, D gene, J gene, clone size, CDR3 DNA, CDR3 protein. A D gene is named only where the DNA matches it firmly. Not every row has a clone size; where given, it reads once, few, many or a size class.

V: TRBV5-1
D: TRBD1
J: TRBJ2-5
size: .
DNA: TGCGCCAGCACCTTCCAGGGGGAAGAGACCCAGTACTTC
CDR3: CASTFQGEETQYF

V: TRBV11-2
D: .
J: TRBJ1-4
size: .
DNA: TGTGCCAGCAGTCTACAGGGTACTAATGAAAAACTGTTTTTT
CDR3: CASSLQGTNEKLFF

V: TRBV4-3
D: .
J: TRBJ2-3
size: .
DNA: TGCGCCAGCAGCCAAGTCGGGGGTCCAGATACGCAGTATTTT
CDR3: CASSQVGGPDTQYF

V: TRBV5-1
D: TRBD2
J: TRBJ2-5
size: .
DNA: TGCGCCAGCAGCCAAGGACTAGGGGAGACCCAGTACTTC
CDR3: CASSQGLGETQYF

V: TRBV30
D: .
J: TRBJ1-5
size: .
DNA: TGTGCCTGGAGTGTAATGGGGGGGGTTCAGCCCCAGCATTTT
CDR3: CAWSVMGGVQPQHF

V: TRBV27
D: .
J: TRBJ1-5
size: .
DNA: TGTGCCAGCAGCTACTGGGGGGCCGGTCAGCCCCAGCATTTT
CDR3: CASSYWGAGQPQHF

V: TRBV6-5
D: .
J: TRBJ2-7
size: .
DNA: TGTGCCAGCAGTTCGGGGGGGACAGGGATCCACGAGCAGTACTTC
CDR3: CASSSGGTGIHEQYF

V: TRBV18
D: .
J: TRBJ2-5
size: .
DNA: TGTGCCAGCTCACGCCTGCAAGAGACCCAGTACTTC
CDR3: CASSRLQETQYF

V: TRBV28
D: .
J: TRBJ2-5
size: .
DNA: TGTGCCAGCAAGGTCGGAGACAGGCAAGAGACCCAGTACTTC
CDR3: CASKVGDRQETQYF

V: TRBV7-8
D: .
J: TRBJ1-4
size: .
DNA: TGTGCCAGCAGCTTAAGATCTCGGACGGGGGTCGAAAAACTGTTTTTT
CDR3: CASSLRSRTGVEKLFF

V: TRBV7-2
D: .
J: TRBJ1-5
size: .
DNA: TGTGCCAGCAGCTTGCAGGGCAATCAGCCCCAGCATTTT
CDR3: CASSLQGNQPQHF

V: TRBV6-6
D: .
J: TRBJ2-3
size: once
DNA: TGTGCCAGCATAGAAAGAAACGGGGGAAGCACAGATACGCAGTATTTT
CDR3: CASIERNGGSTDTQYF

V: TRBV25-1
D: TRBD1
J: TRBJ1-5
size: .
DNA: TGTGCCAGCAGTGAACAGGGGGCTCGCAATCAGCCCCAGCATTTT
CDR3: CASSEQGARNQPQHF

V: TRBV5-1
D: .
J: TRBJ2-1
size: .
DNA: TGCGCCAGCAGCCGCCGACAGGAAAGCTCCTACAATGAGCAGTTCTTC
CDR3: CASSRRQESSYNEQFF

V: TRBV2
D: .
J: TRBJ1-5
size: .
DNA: TGTGCCAGTACGGACACAGAGGCTAGCAATCAGCCCCAGCATTTT
CDR3: CASTDTEASNQPQHF

V: TRBV5-1
D: TRBD1
J: TRBJ2-1
size: .
DNA: TGCGCCAGCAGCGGTGGGGACAGGTACAATGAGCAGTTCTTC
CDR3: CASSGGDRYNEQFF

V: TRBV7-2
D: TRBD2
J: TRBJ2-7
size: .
DNA: TGTGCCAGCAGCTTAGGCCGACTAGCGAGATACGAGCAGTACTTC
CDR3: CASSLGRLARYEQYF

V: TRBV7-3
D: TRBD1
J: TRBJ2-2
size: .
DNA: TGTGCCAGCAGCCCTGGGACAGCCGGGGAGCTGTTTTTT
CDR3: CASSPGTAGELFF

V: TRBV6-1
D: .
J: TRBJ2-5
size: .
DNA: TGTGCCAGCAGTGCGGCCAGGGGACCCAAAAGTGAGACCCAGTACTTC
CDR3: CASSAARGPKSETQYF

V: TRBV18
D: .
J: TRBJ2-3
size: .
DNA: TGTGCCAGCTCACTCACGCGGGTGTCGGTCCTTCCAGACACAGATACGCAGTATTTT
CDR3: CASSLTRVSVLPDTDTQYF

V: TRBV28
D: TRBD2
J: TRBJ2-1
size: once
DNA: TGTGCCAGCAGTCCTTATAGCGGGAGTCCCATCCTAAGCTCCTACAATGAGCAGTTCTTC
CDR3: CASSPYSGSPILSSYNEQFF

V: TRBV7-8
D: TRBD1
J: TRBJ2-1
size: .
DNA: TGTGCCAGCAGCCGACCAGGGGGCGCGGACAATGAGCAGTTCTTC
CDR3: CASSRPGGADNEQFF

V: TRBV5-1
D: TRBD1
J: TRBJ2-2
size: .
DNA: TGCGCCAGCAGCTTTTTCAGGGGGAAGGTCACCGGGGAGCTGTTTTTT
CDR3: CASSFFRGKVTGELFF

V: TRBV5-1
D: .
J: TRBJ2-1
size: few
DNA: TGCGCCAGCAGCTTGGGCGGACTCTACAATGAGCAGTTCTTC
CDR3: CASSLGGLYNEQFF

V: TRBV5-6
D: .
J: TRBJ2-3
size: .
DNA: TGTGCCAGCAGCTTGTTTTACGGGGGGCAGGGCACAGATACGCAGTATTTT
CDR3: CASSLFYGGQGTDTQYF

V: TRBV6-5
D: TRBD1
J: TRBJ1-2
size: .
DNA: TGTGCCAGCAGGGGTCAGGGGGCGGCGAACTATGGCTACACCTTC
CDR3: CASRGQGAANYGYTF

V: TRBV7-2
D: .
J: TRBJ1-2
size: .
DNA: TGTGCCAGCAGCTTAGGAGGGTATGGCTACACCTTC
CDR3: CASSLGGYGYTF

V: TRBV11-2
D: .
J: TRBJ1-1
size: .
DNA: TGTGCCAGCAGCTTACGGTCTGAAGCTTTCTTT
CDR3: CASSLRSEAFF

V: TRBV18
D: TRBD1
J: TRBJ2-7
size: .
DNA: TGTGCCAGCTCACCACCAGTCAGACAGGGGGCGCGAGAGCAGTACTTC
CDR3: CASSPPVRQGAREQYF

V: TRBV6-1
D: .
J: TRBJ1-5
size: .
DNA: TGTGCCAGCAGCGGAGTGGGGGGAGTCCCGCCCCAGCATTTT
CDR3: CASSGVGGVPPQHF

V: TRBV5-1
D: .
J: TRBJ2-1
size: .
DNA: TGCGCCAGCAGCCGGACCGTTTCCTACAATGAGCAGTTCTTC
CDR3: CASSRTVSYNEQFF

V: TRBV9
D: .
J: TRBJ2-2
size: .
DNA: TGTGCCAGCAGCGTCACCGGGGATACCGGGGAGCTGTTTTTT
CDR3: CASSVTGDTGELFF

V: TRBV5-1
D: .
J: TRBJ2-1
size: .
DNA: TGCGCCAGCAGCCGGGGGTTCGAGAATGAGCAGTTCTTC
CDR3: CASSRGFENEQFF

V: TRBV28
D: .
J: TRBJ1-5
size: .
DNA: TGTGCCAGCAGTTTATTGGGCAGGGGTAGCAATCAGCCCCAGCATTTT
CDR3: CASSLLGRGSNQPQHF

V: TRBV18
D: TRBD2
J: TRBJ2-3
size: .
DNA: TGTGCCAGCTCACGGACTAGCGGGAGTTCAGATACGCAGTATTTT
CDR3: CASSRTSGSSDTQYF

V: TRBV30
D: .
J: TRBJ2-5
size: .
DNA: TGTGCCTGGAGTGCCAAAATGACAGGCCAAGAGACCCAGTACTTC
CDR3: CAWSAKMTGQETQYF

V: TRBV30
D: .
J: TRBJ1-1
size: few
DNA: TGTGCCTGGATCCGTATTACTGAAGCTTTCTTT
CDR3: CAWIRITEAFF

V: TRBV11-2
D: TRBD1
J: TRBJ2-7
size: .
DNA: TGTGCCAGCAGCCACCTTAGGGGGCGCTTAGTAGACGAGCAGTACTTC
CDR3: CASSHLRGRLVDEQYF

V: TRBV13
D: TRBD2
J: TRBJ2-7
size: .
DNA: TGTGCCAGCAGCTTAGGGGGGCCCCGACTAGCGGGAGAAAAGGCCTACGAGCAGTACTTC
CDR3: CASSLGGPRLAGEKAYEQYF

V: TRBV4-1
D: TRBD1
J: TRBJ2-7
size: .
DNA: TGCGCCAGCAGCCGGGACAGCTCCTACGAGCAGTACTTC
CDR3: CASSRDSSYEQYF

V: TRBV7-3
D: .
J: TRBJ2-2
size: .
DNA: TGTGCCAGCAGCTTTGGACAAGCCGGGGAGCTGTTTTTT
CDR3: CASSFGQAGELFF

V: TRBV30
D: .
J: TRBJ1-6
size: .
DNA: TGTGCCGGGGTGGGTGGGGGCTGGAATTCACCCCTCCACTTT
CDR3: CAGVGGGWNSPLHF

V: TRBV11-2
D: TRBD2
J: TRBJ2-5
size: .
DNA: TGTGCCAGCAGGATCGGGGGGAGGGAGACCCAGTACTTC
CDR3: CASRIGGRETQYF

V: TRBV2
D: .
J: TRBJ2-7
size: .
DNA: TGTGCCAGCAGTGGTAACGAGCAGTACTTC
CDR3: CASSGNEQYF